The rows below give T cell receptor beta chains drawn from one sample of a study of a mutant IDH1 vaccine in newly diagnosed glioma. Their specific antigens are unknown. The method was immunoSEQ multiplex PCR; TCRdb's version includes in-frame clones alone and lacks a portion of them. This sample has 60,000 to 85,000 clones, with around 85% found just once. Sample: PBMCs, taken from a glioma patient whose treatment included an IDH1 peptide vaccine. These receptor sequences come from a woman between 50 and 59 years old with glioma. CDR3s include the opening cysteine and the closing phenylalanine or tryptophan. A D gene is named only where the DNA matches it firmly. Expanded clones get a size class; other rows say once, few or many, or leave the size out.

V gene	clone size	D gene	J gene	CDR3 DNA	CDR3 protein
TRBV27	NA	TRBD1	TRBJ2-7	TGTGCCAGCAGCCCTGGGACAGGGGGGGGCAACGAGCAGTACTTC	CASSPGTGGGNEQYF
TRBV5-6	NA	TRBD1	TRBJ1-5	TGTGCCAGCAGCCTAGACAGGGGTTTAAATCAGCCCCAGCATTTT	CASSLDRGLNQPQHF
TRBV29-1	NA	NA	TRBJ2-7	TGCAGCGTTGAAGATCGACTACCCCTAAAAGAGCAGTACTTC	CSVEDRLPLKEQYF
TRBV6-6	NA	NA	TRBJ1-2	TGTGCCAGCAGTGGGGCCCCCCGGGGGGATCGGGGTGGCTACACCTTC	CASSGAPRGDRGGYTF
TRBV4-1	NA	NA	TRBJ2-1	TGCGCCAGCAGCCAAAGACAGGCGAATGAGCAGTTCTTC	CASSQRQANEQFF
TRBV18	NA	TRBD1	TRBJ1-6	TGTGCCAGCTCACTCGGGACAGCTAATTCACCCCTCCACTTT	CASSLGTANSPLHF
TRBV10-3	NA	TRBD1	TRBJ2-2	TGTGCCATCAGCATAGACAGGGGCAAAACCGGGGAGCTGTTTTTT	CAISIDRGKTGELFF
TRBV14	few	TRBD2	TRBJ2-5	TGTGCCAGCAGCCAAGGAGGCGGGGGGCGAACCCAGTACTTC	CASSQGGGGRTQYF
TRBV5-1	few	NA	TRBJ2-1	TGCGCCAGCAGCTTGGAGGGAGGAGAAGATGAGCAGTTCTTC	CASSLEGGEDEQFF
TRBV7-9	once	NA	TRBJ2-5	TGTGCCAGCACCCCTGAGGGAAAGACCCAGTACTTC	CASTPEGKTQYF
TRBV5-1	NA	TRBD2	TRBJ2-3	TGCGCCAGCAGCCTAACGACTAGCGGTGTCACAGATACGCAGTATTTT	CASSLTTSGVTDTQYF
TRBV28	NA	NA	TRBJ1-2	TGTGCCAGCAGTTGGGGGCAGGCCCCTAACTATGGCTACACCTTC	CASSWGQAPNYGYTF
TRBV10-3	NA	TRBD1	TRBJ2-7	TGTGCCATCAGTGAGGGGACAGGGGTCCTCTTAGAGCAGTACTTC	CAISEGTGVLLEQYF
TRBV4-2	NA	NA	TRBJ1-1	TGTGCCAGCAGCCAATCGACAGCGAACACTGAAGCTTTCTTT	CASSQSTANTEAFF